A single sample gave rise to the 32 T cell receptor beta chains below, sequenced in a study of T cells in Graves' hyperthyroidism and ophthalmopathy. TCR beta CDR3 regions were amplified from RNA transcripts. A first-round RT-PCR of the TCR CDR3 used the HTBI primer set. TCRdb reanalysed the multiplex PCR reads using MiXCR and keeps one entry per CDR3 protein. The sample includes 350,000 or so distinct CDR3 sequences, roughly a fifth of them seen just once. The material sequenced was blood. These TCRs come from a woman aged 45 to 65 with Graves' hyperthyroidism.

This clonotype was seen just once. The rearrangement uses TRBV6-5 and TRBJ2-2; TRBD2 is a possible D gene (5 bases). The CDR3 has 16 residues. V lost 4 bases and J lost 6, with 18 bases in between. Germline CDR1 is MNHEY and CDR2 is SVGAGI. The CDR3 is CASSSHIGLGAGELFF. CDR3 nucleotides: TGTGCCAGCAGTTCCCATATCGGGTTGGGAGCCGGGGAGCTGTTTTTT.

This clonotype was seen at least ten times. The rearrangement links TRBV24-1 to TRBJ2-1, with 9 bases lining up with TRBD2. The CDR3 is made up of 16 amino acids. J gave up 2 bases and V 4 bases, and 5 bases lay outside the gene matches. Germline CDR1 reads KGHDR; CDR2 reads SFDVKD. The CDR3 region is CATSDPSGTPYNEQFF. In nucleotides, the CDR3 is TGTGCCACCAGTGACCCTAGCGGGACCCCCTACAATGAGCAGTTCTTC.

This clonotype was seen many times. V usage is TRBV5-1 and J usage is TRBJ2-7; D remains unclear. Per germline, CDR1 SGHRS and CDR2 YFSETQ. CDR3 size: 13 residues. Trimming cost V 4 bases and J 2 bases, with 10 bases left between them. CDR3 protein: CASSRPATYEQYF. The CDR3 bases are TGCGCCAGCAGCAGGCCAGCGACCTACGAGCAGTACTTC.

In this sample, this clonotype turned up many times. Germline is not matched at one junction end, which may reflect a read error. This chain uses TRBV20-1 with TRBJ2-7; 10 nucleotides agree with TRBD1. The CDR3 has 14 residues. Germline CDR1 is DFQATT and CDR2 is SNEGSKA (reference sequence). CDR3 residues: CSVRGTGASYEQYF. The CDR3 DNA reads TGCAGTGTTAGAGGGACAGGGGCATCCTACGAGCAGTACTTC.

This clonotype was counted ten times or more. The rearrangement uses TRBV11-3 and TRBJ2-1; 10 bases align to TRBD2. CDR3 length: 16 residues. Trimming at V came to 5 bases and at J to 7 bases, leaving 11 bases not matched to a gene. The germline V gene has CDR1 SGHNT and CDR2 YENEEA. The CDR3 here is CASSHHLAGVYNEQFF. In DNA, the CDR3 is TGTGCCAGCAGCCACCATCTAGCGGGAGTATATAATGAGCAGTTCTTC.

Comment on this clonotype: Just one base apart from a much larger clone, this may be a read error. The chain is built from TRBV24-1 and TRBJ2-1; 9 bases fit TRBD1. Germline values: CDR1 KGHDR, CDR2 SFDVKD. Germline trimming cut 4 bases from V and 10 bases from J; bases unmatched to any gene: 7. The CDR3 covers 14 residues. The CDR3 coding sequence is TGTGCCACCAGTGACGACAGGGGGGTTGGCGAGCAGTTCTTC. Translated, it gives CATSDDRGVGEQFF.

This clonotype was counted at least ten times. The gene calls are TRBV7-2 and TRBJ1-2; D is uncertain. The V gene's germline CDR1 is SGHTA and CDR2 FQGNSA. CDR3 length equals 13 residues. Trimming removed 4 bases from V and 4 bases from J, with 10 bases in between. For the CDR3, the DNA is TGTGCCAGCAGCTCCCCGCCCTTCTATGGCTACACCTTC. It specifies CASSSPPFYGYTF.

In this sample, this clonotype turned up a few times. V gene TRBV4-2 combines with J gene TRBJ2-7, with D hard to call. The V end was cut by 5 bases, the J end by 3 bases, with 23 bases between. Germline loops: CDR1 LGHNA, CDR2 YNFKEQ. There are 17 residues in the CDR3. CDR3 in amino acids: CASSSLGRTGTNYEQYF. Here the CDR3 DNA reads TGTGCCAGCAGCTCTCTCGGACGCACTGGCACGAACTACGAGCAGTACTTC.

This clonotype was seen many times. The chain couples TRBV28 to TRBJ2-5, with 9 positions matching TRBD1. Germline V lookup: CDR1 MDHEN, CDR2 SYDVKM. V was pared by 3 bases and J by 5 bases, with 4 bases of the junction left unmatched. This CDR3 comprises 14 residues. DNA of the CDR3: TGTGCCAGCAGTTTCCGGACAGGGGACGAGACCCAGTACTTC. Protein sequence: CASSFRTGDETQYF.

Only a few counts were recorded for this clonotype. The gene calls are TRBV27 and TRBJ1-1; D is uncertain. Deletions cut 5 bases from V and 2 bases from J, with 12 bases between. This CDR3 is built from 14 residues. Germline values: CDR1 MNHEY, CDR2 SMNVEV (reference sequence). CDR3 sequence: CASSTSGINTEAFF. Here the CDR3 DNA reads TGTGCCAGCAGTACCTCCGGGATCAACACTGAAGCTTTCTTT.

This clonotype was observed a handful of times. The chain uses TRBV2 and TRBJ2-2; 7 positions agree with TRBD1. CDR1 SNHLY and CDR2 FYNNEI come from the germline V gene. With 4 bases clipped from V and 3 bases from J, the junction kept 11 bases outside the gene matches. The CDR3 sequence is 17 residues long. For the CDR3, the DNA is TGTGCCAGCAGTGGAAATAGTAGGGGGCGACACACCGGGGAGCTGTTTTTT. Its translation: CASSGNSRGRHTGELFF.

This clonotype was picked up many times. V gene TRBV28 combines with J gene TRBJ2-2; D is possibly TRBD1 (5 bases). This CDR3 comprises 15 residues. V lost 3 bases to trimming and J lost 0 bases, with 8 bases between them. Germline loops: CDR1 MDHEN, CDR2 SYDVKM. CDR3 region: CASSFRRANTGELFF. In DNA, the CDR3 is TGTGCCAGCAGTTTTCGCAGGGCGAACACCGGGGAGCTGTTTTTT. Drawing the rest from reference TRBV28 and TRBJ2-2, the complete variable domain is DVKVTQSSRYLVKRTGEKVFLECVQDMDHENMFWYRQDPGLGLRLIYFSYDVKMKEKGDIPEGYSVSREKKERFSLILESASTNQTSMYLCASSFRRANTGELFFGEGSRLTVL.

At least ten counts were recorded for this clonotype. V gene TRBV7-9 combines with J gene TRBJ2-3; TRBD2 might be the D (6 bases). Looked up from germline, CDR1 is SEHNR and CDR2 is FQNEAQ (reference sequence). V gave up 8 bases and J gave up 2 bases, with 23 bases separating them. The CDR3 totals 17 residues. DNA for the CDR3: TGTGCCAGCGTCCCGTTCCCGGGGGAAACCCTCACAGATACGCAGTATTTT. It specifies CASVPFPGETLTDTQYF.

This clonotype has ten or more counts. The chain has TRBV28 and TRBJ1-2; the match to TRBD1 covers 8 bases. Germline lookup yields CDR1 MDHEN and CDR2 SYDVKM. There are 14 residues in the CDR3. After removal of 5 bases from V and 4 bases from J, the junction contained 6 bases not matched to a gene. The CDR3 loop reads CASSLDREVYGYTF. CDR3 sequence (DNA): TGTGCCAGCAGTCTGGACAGGGAGGTCTATGGCTACACCTTC.

The table lists this clonotype with many counts. The chain carries TRBV20-1 and TRBJ1-1; D might be TRBD1 (5 bases). Germline loops: CDR1 DFQATT, CDR2 SNEGSKA (reference sequence). Between the trimmed V and J ends, which lost 0 bases and 4 bases, there was a span of 9 bases. This CDR3 has 13 residues. CDR3 residues: CSARDWGTTEAFF. Written as DNA, the CDR3 is TGCAGTGCTAGAGATTGGGGGACCACTGAAGCTTTCTTT.

The sample holds many counts of this clonotype. This chain joins TRBV24-1 and TRBJ1-1; 7 bases map to TRBD1. The CDR3 covers 14 residues. Trimming at V came to 12 bases and at J to 0 bases, leaving 9 bases not matched to a gene. Germline V gene sequence: CDR1 KGHDR, CDR2 SFDVKD. CDR3 protein: CAVRQGPMNTEAFF. The CDR3, as DNA: TGTGCCGTCCGACAGGGCCCTATGAACACTGAAGCTTTCTTT.

CDR3 loop: CASSLATGEVDQPQHF. The CDR3 nucleotides are TGTGCCAGCAGCCTAGCTACAGGGGAGGTTGATCAGCCCCAGCATTTT. The chain recombines TRBV27 with TRBJ1-5, with 7 nucleotides matching TRBD1. The trim removed 6 bases at V and 5 bases at J, leaving 13 bases unmatched. Germline lookup yields CDR1 MNHEY and CDR2 SMNVEV (reference sequence). The length of the CDR3 is 16 residues.

This clonotype was observed at least ten times. This chain connects TRBV7-9 to TRBJ2-3; TRBD2 agrees at 7 bases. CDR1 and CDR2 from the germline V gene are SEHNR and FQNEAQ (reference sequence). The CDR3 is 16 amino acids. The trim removed 6 bases at V and 0 bases at J, leaving 9 bases unmatched. CDR3 bases: TGTGCCAGCAGATCCCCTAGCGGAACTAGCACAGATACGCAGTATTTT. Residues: CASRSPSGTSTDTQYF.

The J gene is TRBJ1-1, the V gene TRBV6-1; D gene uncertain. Germline CDR1 reads MNHNS; CDR2 reads SASEGT. The CDR3 consists of 14 residues. V lost 7 bases to trimming and J lost 2 bases, with 14 bases between them. The CDR3 DNA is TGTGCCAGCACCCTAATACAGACAAACACTGAAGCTTTCTTT. This translates into CASTLIQTNTEAFF.

The rearrangement joins TRBV14 to TRBJ2-3, with D perhaps matching TRBD1 (6 bases). Trimming pared 1 base from V and 7 bases from J, leaving 9 bases between. Germline assignment: CDR1 SGHDN and CDR2 FVKESK. This CDR3 is 13 amino acids long. In nucleotides, the CDR3 is TGTGCCAGCAGCCAAGCCGGGACAAATACGCAGTATTTT. Amino acid sequence: CASSQAGTNTQYF.

The chain has TRBV2 and TRBJ1-2, with 7 positions matching TRBD1. The CDR3 runs 15 residues. Germline CDR1 and CDR2: SNHLY and FYNNEI. The V gene end was trimmed by 6 bases and the J gene end by 5 bases; junction bases not matched to a gene: 12. Written as DNA, the CDR3 is TGTGCCAGCAGAAAACAACCGGGACAGCAATATGGCTACACCTTC. Encoded protein: CASRKQPGQQYGYTF.

Notes on this clonotype: This sequence may be a read error, since a much larger clone differs from it by one base. The chain is built from TRBV5-1 and TRBJ1-5, with D uncertain. Germline loops: CDR1 SGHRS, CDR2 YFSETQ. The CDR3 extends over 15 amino acids. CDR3 nucleotides: TGCGCCAGCAGCTTGCACGGTAATAGCTATCAGCCCCAGCATTTT. This encodes CASSLHGNSYQPQHF.

The genes are TRBV20-1 and TRBJ1-3; 11 nucleotides align to TRBD1. Germline CDR1 reads DFQATT; CDR2 reads SNEGSKA (reference sequence). Trimming took 6 bases from V and 1 from J; bases not matched to a gene: 8. The CDR3 has 16 residues. The DNA for the CDR3 is TGCAGTGCCTGGGGACAGGGGGATAGTTCTGGAAACACCATATATTTT. Translating gives CSAWGQGDSSGNTIYF.

CDR3 nucleotide sequence: TGTGCCAGCAGCTTGGAGACAGGGAACTATGGCTACACCTTC. This gives the protein CASSLETGNYGYTF. The V gene is TRBV5-5, the J gene TRBJ1-2, with 7 bases identical to TRBD1. Germline CDR1 reads SGHKS; CDR2 reads YYEKEE (reference sequence). With V trimmed by 0 bases and J by 2 bases, 1 base remained unmatched. The CDR3 contains 14 residues.

The chain links TRBV7-8 to TRBJ2-5, with 12 bases identical to TRBD2. The trim removed 1 base at V and 5 bases at J, leaving 8 bases unmatched. Germline-derived CDR1 and CDR2 are SGHVS and FQNEAQ. The CDR3 is made up of 17 amino acids. This CDR3 is CASSLEGLAGVRETQYF. CDR3 sequence (DNA): TGTGCCAGCAGCTTAGAGGGACTAGCGGGCGTCCGGGAGACCCAGTACTTC.

The chain has TRBV5-1 and TRBJ1-2, with D possibly being TRBD1 (6 bases). This CDR3 is 12 amino acids long. Germline CDR1 SGHRS, CDR2 YFSETQ. V lost 8 bases and J lost 3, with 11 bases in between. The CDR3 nucleotides read TGCGCCAGTACAGGGAGCGACTATGGCTACACCTTC. This encodes CASTGSDYGYTF.

As to this clonotype: A read error may be the cause here, since a much bigger clone is one base away. J is TRBJ2-5 and V is TRBV27, with D possibly being TRBD1 (6 bases). The V end was cut by 2 bases, the J end by 7 bases, with 11 bases between. The CDR3 runs 13 residues. Germline V gene lookup returns CDR1 MNHEY and CDR2 SMNVEV (reference sequence). CDR3 DNA: TGTGCCAGCAGTTTACAGGGGCGAGGGACCCAGTACTTC. Its translation: CASSLQGRGTQYF.

This clonotype appeared once. No conserved phenylalanine or tryptophan is present at the end of the CDR3, so a read error is the likely explanation. J is TRBJ1-5 and V is TRBV12-3 or TRBV12-4; 10 nucleotides agree with TRBD1. V trimming: 6 bases; J trimming: 4 bases; junction bases outside the gene matches: 9. This CDR3 has 16 amino acids. The CDR3 loop is CASSRAPGQGNQPQHL. Written as DNA, the CDR3 is TGTGCCAGCAGCCGGGCCCCGGGACAGGGGAATCAGCCCCAGCATTTA.

Many counts were recorded for this clonotype. The chain carries TRBV6-1 and TRBJ1-1; D not certain. The V end was cut by 10 bases, the J end by 0 bases, with 15 bases between. The length of the CDR3 is 14 residues. Germline V gene lookup returns CDR1 MNHNS and CDR2 SASEGT. The chain's CDR3 is CAISDDFLNTEAFF. The DNA for the CDR3 is TGTGCCATCTCCGACGATTTTTTGAACACTGAAGCTTTCTTT.

This clonotype was picked up one time. Just one base apart from a much larger clone, this may be a read error. The chain has TRBV20-1 and TRBJ1-5; 9 nucleotides align to TRBD1. This CDR3 has 16 residues. The germline gives CDR1 DFQATT, CDR2 SNEGSKA (reference sequence). The CDR3 DNA reads as TGCAGTGCTGAAGACTTCCGGGACAGGGTCAATCAGTCCCAGCATTTT. Translating gives CSAEDFRDRVNQSQHF.

This chain links TRBV20-1 with TRBJ2-4, with D hard to call. Germline lookup yields CDR1 DFQATT and CDR2 SNEGSKA (reference sequence). The CDR3 length is 12 residues. Trimming took 6 bases from V and 8 from J, leaving 14 bases between them. The DNA for the CDR3 is TGCAGTGCCGGCCGCGACATTGACATTCAGTACTTC. This codes for CSAGRDIDIQYF.

This clonotype was found a few times. This chain connects TRBV5-8 to TRBJ1-5, with D possibly matching TRBD1 (6 bases). Germline V gene data show CDR1 as SGHTS and CDR2 as YDEGEE. The length of the CDR3 is 16 residues. V lost 3 bases and J 0 bases, leaving 13 bases between the germline ends. Written as DNA, the CDR3 is TGTGCCAGCAGCTACTTTTCAGGGGATAGCAATCAGCCCCAGCATTTT. This codes for CASSYFSGDSNQPQHF.